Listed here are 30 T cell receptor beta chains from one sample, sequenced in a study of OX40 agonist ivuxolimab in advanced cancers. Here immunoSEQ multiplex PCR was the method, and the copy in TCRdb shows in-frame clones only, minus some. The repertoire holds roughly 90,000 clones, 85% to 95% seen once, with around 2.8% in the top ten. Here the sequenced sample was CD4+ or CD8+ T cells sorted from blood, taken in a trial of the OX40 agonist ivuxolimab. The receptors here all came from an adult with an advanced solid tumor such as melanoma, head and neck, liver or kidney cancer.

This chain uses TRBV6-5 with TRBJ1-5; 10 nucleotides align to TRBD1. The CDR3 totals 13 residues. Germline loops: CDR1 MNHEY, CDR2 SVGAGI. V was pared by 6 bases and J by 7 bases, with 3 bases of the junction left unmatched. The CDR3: CASSVGQGQPQHF. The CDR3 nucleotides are TGTGCCAGCAGCGTGGGACAGGGGCAGCCCCAGCATTTT.

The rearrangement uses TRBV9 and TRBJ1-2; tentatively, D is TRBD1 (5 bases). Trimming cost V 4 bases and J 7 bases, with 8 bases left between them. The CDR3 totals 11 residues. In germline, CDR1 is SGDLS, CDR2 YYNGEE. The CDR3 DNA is TGTGCCAGCAGCACCGGGACTGGCTACACCTTC. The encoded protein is CASSTGTGYTF.

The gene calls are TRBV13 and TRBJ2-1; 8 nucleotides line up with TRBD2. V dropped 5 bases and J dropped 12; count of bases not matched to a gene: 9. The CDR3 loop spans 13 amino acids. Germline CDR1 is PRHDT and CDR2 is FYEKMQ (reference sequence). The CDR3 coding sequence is TGTGCCAGCAGCCCGGGGGGGAACCCTGGGCAGTTCTTC. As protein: CASSPGGNPGQFF.

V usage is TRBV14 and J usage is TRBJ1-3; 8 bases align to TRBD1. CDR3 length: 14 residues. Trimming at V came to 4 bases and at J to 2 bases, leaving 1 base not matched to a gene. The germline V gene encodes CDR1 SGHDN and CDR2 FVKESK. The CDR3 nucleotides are TGTGCCAGCAGCCTGGACAGGGCTGGAAACACCATATATTTT. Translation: CASSLDRAGNTIYF. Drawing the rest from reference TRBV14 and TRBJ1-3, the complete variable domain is EAGVTQFPSHSVIEKGQTVTLRCDPISGHDNLYWYRRVMGKEIKFLLHFVKESKQDESGMPNNRFLAERTGGTYSTLKVQPAELEDSGVYFCASSLDRAGNTIYFGEGSWLTVV.

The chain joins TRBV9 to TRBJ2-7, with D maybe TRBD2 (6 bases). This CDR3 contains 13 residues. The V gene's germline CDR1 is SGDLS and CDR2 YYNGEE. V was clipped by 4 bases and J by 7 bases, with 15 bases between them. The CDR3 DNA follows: TGTGCCAGCAGCCCAGAACTAGCCAGAGAGCAGTACTTC. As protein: CASSPELAREQYF.

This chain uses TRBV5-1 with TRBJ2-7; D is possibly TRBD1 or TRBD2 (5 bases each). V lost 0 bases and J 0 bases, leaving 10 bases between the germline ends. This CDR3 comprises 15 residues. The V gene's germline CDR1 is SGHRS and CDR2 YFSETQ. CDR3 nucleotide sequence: TGCGCCAGCAGCTTGGATCCGGGACCCTCCTACGAGCAGTACTTC. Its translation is CASSLDPGPSYEQYF.

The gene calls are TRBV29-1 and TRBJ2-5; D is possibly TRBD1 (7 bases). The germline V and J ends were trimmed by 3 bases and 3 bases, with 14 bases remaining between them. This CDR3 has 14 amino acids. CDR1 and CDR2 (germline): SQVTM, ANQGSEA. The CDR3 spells CSVEGGQFEETQYF. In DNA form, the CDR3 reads TGCAGCGTTGAGGGGGGACAGTTTGAAGAGACCCAGTACTTC. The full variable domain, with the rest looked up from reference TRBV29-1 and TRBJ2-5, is SAVISQKPSRDICQRGTSLTIQCQVDSQVTMMFWYRQQPGQSLTLIATANQGSEATYESGFVIDKFPISRPNLTFSTLTVSNMSPEDSSIYLCSVEGGQFEETQYFGPGTRLLVL.

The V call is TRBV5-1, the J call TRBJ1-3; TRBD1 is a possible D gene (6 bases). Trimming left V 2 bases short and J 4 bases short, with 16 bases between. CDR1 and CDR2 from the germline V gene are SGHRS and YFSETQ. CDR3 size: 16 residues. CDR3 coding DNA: TGCGCCAGCAGCTTCTGGTACAGGGAGGCGGGAAACACCATATATTTT. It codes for CASSFWYREAGNTIYF.

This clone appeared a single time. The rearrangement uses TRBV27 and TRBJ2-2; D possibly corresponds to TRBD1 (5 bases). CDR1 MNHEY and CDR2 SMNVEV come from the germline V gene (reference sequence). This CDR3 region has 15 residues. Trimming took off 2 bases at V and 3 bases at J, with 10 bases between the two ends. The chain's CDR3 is CASSLGRGHTGELFF. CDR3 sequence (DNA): TGTGCCAGCAGTTTAGGTAGGGGCCACACCGGGGAGCTGTTTTTT.

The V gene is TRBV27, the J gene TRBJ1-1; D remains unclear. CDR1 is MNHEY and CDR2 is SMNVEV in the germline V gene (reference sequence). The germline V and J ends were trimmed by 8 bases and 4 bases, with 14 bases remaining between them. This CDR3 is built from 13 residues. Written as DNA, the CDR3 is TGTGCCAGCTCCTCGGGCTGGCTCACTGAAGCTTTCTTT. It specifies CASSSGWLTEAFF.

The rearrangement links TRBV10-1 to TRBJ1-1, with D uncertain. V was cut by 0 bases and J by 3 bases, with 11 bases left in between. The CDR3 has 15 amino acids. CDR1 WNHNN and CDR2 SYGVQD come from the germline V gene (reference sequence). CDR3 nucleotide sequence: TGCGCCAGCAGTGAGTCGGGAGAGGGCCACACTGAAGCTTTCTTT. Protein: CASSESGEGHTEAFF.

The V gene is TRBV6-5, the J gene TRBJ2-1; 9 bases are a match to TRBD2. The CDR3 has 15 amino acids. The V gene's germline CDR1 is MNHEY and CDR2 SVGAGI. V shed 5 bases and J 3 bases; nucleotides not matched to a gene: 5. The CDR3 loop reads CASSGGRAGYNEQFF. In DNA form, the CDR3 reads TGTGCCAGCAGTGGCGGGAGGGCTGGCTACAATGAGCAGTTCTTC.

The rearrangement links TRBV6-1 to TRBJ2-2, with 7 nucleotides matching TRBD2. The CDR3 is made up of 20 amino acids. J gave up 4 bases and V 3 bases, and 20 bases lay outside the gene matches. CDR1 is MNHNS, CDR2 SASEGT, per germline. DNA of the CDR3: TGTGCCAGCAGTGATTACTGGGACCCGGGACTAACTCGTCTCACCGGGGAGCTGTTTTTT. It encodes CASSDYWDPGLTRLTGELFF.

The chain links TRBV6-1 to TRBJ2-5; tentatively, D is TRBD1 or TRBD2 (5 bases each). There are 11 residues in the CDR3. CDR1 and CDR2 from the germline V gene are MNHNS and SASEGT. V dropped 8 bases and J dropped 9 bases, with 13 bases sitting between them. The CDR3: CASSVGVAQYF. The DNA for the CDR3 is TGTGCCAGCTCGGTGGGGGTGGCCCAGTACTTC.

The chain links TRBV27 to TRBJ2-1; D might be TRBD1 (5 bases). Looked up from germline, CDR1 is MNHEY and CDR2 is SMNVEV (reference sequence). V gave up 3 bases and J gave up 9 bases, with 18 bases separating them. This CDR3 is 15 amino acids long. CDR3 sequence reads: CASSLVSRALVEQFF. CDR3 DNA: TGTGCCAGCAGTTTGGTTAGCAGGGCCTTAGTTGAGCAGTTCTTC.

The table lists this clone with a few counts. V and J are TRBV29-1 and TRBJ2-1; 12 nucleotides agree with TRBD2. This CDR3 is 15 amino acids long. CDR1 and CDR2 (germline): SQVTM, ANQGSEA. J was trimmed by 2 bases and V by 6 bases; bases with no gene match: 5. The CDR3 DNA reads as TGCAGCGTCGGGGGGACTAGCGGGCCCTACAATGAGCAGTTCTTC. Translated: CSVGGTSGPYNEQFF.

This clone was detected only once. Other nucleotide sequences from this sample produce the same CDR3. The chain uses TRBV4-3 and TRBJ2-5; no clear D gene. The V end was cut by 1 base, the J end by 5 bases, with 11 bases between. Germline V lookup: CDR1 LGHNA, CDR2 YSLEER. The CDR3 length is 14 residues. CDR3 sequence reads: CASSQGVGRETQYF. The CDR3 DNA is TGCGCCAGCAGCCAAGGGGTAGGCCGGGAGACCCAGTACTTC.

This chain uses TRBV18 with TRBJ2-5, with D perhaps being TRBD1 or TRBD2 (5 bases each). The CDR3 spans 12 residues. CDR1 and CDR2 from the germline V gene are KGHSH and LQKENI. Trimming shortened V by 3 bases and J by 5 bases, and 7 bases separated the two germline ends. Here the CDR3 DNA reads TGTGCCAGCTCACCTTGGGGGGAGACCCAGTACTTC. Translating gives CASSPWGETQYF.

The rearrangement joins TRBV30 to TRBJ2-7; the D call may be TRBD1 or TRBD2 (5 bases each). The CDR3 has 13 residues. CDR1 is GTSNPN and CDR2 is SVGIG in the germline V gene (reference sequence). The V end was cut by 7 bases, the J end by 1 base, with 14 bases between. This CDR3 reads CASVGTASYEQYF. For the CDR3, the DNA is TGTGCCTCGGTGGGGACCGCGTCCTACGAGCAGTACTTC.

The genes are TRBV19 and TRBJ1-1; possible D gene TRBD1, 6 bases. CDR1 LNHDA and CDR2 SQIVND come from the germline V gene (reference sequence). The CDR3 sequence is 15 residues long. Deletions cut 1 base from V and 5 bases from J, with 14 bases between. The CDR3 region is CASSIGGQGWTEAFF. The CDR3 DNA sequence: TGTGCCAGTAGTATAGGGGGGCAGGGTTGGACTGAAGCTTTCTTT. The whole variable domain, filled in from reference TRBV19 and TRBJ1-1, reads DGGITQSPKYLFRKEGQNVTLSCEQNLNHDAMYWYRQDPGQGLRLIYYSQIVNDFQKGDIAEGYSVSREKKESFPLTVTSAQKNPTAFYLCASSIGGQGWTEAFFGQGTRLTVV.

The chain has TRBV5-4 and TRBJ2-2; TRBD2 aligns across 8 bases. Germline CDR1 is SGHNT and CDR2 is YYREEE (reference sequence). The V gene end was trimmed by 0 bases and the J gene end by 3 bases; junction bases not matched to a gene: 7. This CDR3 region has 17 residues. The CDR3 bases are TGTGCCAGCAGCTTGGAGCCAGCGGGAGCCGACACCGGGGAGCTGTTTTTT. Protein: CASSLEPAGADTGELFF.

CDR3 sequence reads: CASSVGGDPATDTQYF. The CDR3 region has the DNA TGTGCCAGCAGCGTAGGGGGGGACCCCGCCACAGATACGCAGTATTTT. This chain links TRBV9 with TRBJ2-3; TRBD2 might be the D (6 bases). The V end was cut by 0 bases, the J end by 2 bases, with 13 bases between. Germline loops: CDR1 SGDLS, CDR2 YYNGEE. This CDR3 has 16 residues.

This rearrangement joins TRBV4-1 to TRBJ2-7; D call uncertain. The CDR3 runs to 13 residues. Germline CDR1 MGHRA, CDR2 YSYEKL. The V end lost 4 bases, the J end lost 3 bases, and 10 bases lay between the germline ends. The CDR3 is CASSPPGNYEQYF. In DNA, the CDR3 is TGCGCCAGCAGCCCGCCGGGCAACTACGAGCAGTACTTC.

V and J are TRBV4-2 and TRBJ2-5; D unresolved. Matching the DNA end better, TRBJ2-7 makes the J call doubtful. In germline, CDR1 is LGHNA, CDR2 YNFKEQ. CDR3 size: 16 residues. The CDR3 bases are TGTGCCAGCAGCGAACCCCTCGCCACAGCTTACTACGAGCAGTACTTC. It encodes CASSEPLATAYYEQYF.

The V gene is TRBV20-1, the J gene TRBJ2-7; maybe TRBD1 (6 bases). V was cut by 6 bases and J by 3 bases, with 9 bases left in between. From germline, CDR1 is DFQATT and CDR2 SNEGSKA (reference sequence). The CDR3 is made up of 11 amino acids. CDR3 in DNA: TGCAGTGCCAACAGGGACTACGAGCAGTACTTC. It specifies CSANRDYEQYF.

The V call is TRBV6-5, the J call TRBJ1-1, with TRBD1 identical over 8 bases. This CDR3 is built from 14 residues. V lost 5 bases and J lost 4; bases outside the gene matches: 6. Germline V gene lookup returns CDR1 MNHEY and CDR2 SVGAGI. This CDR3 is CASSAGRGLTEAFF. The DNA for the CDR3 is TGTGCCAGCAGTGCGGGCAGGGGGCTCACTGAAGCTTTCTTT.

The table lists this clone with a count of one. CDR3 in DNA: TGCGCCAGCAGCCCCTATCGGGGGAACATCCAGTACTTC. It yields the protein CASSPYRGNIQYF. The V call is TRBV4-3, the J call TRBJ2-7; D perhaps matches TRBD2 (6 bases). Per germline, CDR1 LGHNA and CDR2 YSLEER. The CDR3 is 13 amino acids. The ends were cut back, 4 bases at V and 10 bases at J, with 17 bases in the middle.

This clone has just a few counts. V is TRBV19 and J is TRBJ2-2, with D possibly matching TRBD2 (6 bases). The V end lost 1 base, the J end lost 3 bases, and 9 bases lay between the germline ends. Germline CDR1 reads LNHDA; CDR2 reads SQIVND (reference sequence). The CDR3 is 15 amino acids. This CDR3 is CASSIAGDYTGELFF. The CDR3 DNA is TGTGCCAGTAGTATAGCGGGAGATTACACCGGGGAGCTGTTTTTT.

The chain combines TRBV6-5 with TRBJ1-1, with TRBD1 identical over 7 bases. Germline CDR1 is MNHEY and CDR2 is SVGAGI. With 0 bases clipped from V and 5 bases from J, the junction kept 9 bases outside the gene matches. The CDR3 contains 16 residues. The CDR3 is CASSYSQGGIQTEAFF. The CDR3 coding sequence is TGTGCCAGCAGTTACTCTCAGGGGGGTATCCAAACTGAAGCTTTCTTT.

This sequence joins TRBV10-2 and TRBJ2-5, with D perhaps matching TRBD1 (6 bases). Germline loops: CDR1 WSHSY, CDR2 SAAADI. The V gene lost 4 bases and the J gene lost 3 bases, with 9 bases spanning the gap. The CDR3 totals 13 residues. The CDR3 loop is CASSVAGEETQYF. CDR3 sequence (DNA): TGCGCCAGCAGTGTGGCAGGGGAAGAGACCCAGTACTTC.